These 13 T cell receptor beta chains were sequenced from one sample in a study of PD-L1 blockade in urothelial cancer. Described time point: peripheral blood 6 weeks after treatment start. Here immunoSEQ multiplex PCR was the method, and the copy in TCRdb shows in-frame clones only, minus some. The table records fewer than 85,000 clones, 85% to 90% of them present only once. Sequencing was performed on PBMCs, taken around atezolizumab (anti-PD-L1) treatment. All receptors derive from a man between 60 and 75 years old with urothelial cancer.

CDR3 sequence reads: CASSLGGSDYEQYF. The CDR3 nucleotides read TGTGCCAGCAGCTTGGGGGGTAGCGACTACGAGCAGTACTTC. This chain uses TRBV5-4 with TRBJ2-7; D might be TRBD2 (5 bases). The ends were cut back, 0 bases at V and 3 bases at J, with 10 bases in the middle. CDR3 length equals 14 residues. Germline CDR1 SGHNT, CDR2 YYREEE (reference sequence).

This rearrangement joins TRBV28 to TRBJ2-7; the match to TRBD1 covers 9 bases. This CDR3 spans 14 amino acids. The trim removed 6 bases at V and 5 bases at J, leaving 8 bases unmatched. The V gene's germline CDR1 is MDHEN and CDR2 SYDVKM. The CDR3 DNA sequence: TGTGCCAGCAGCCCGAGAGGGACAGGGAACGAGCAGTACTTC. This encodes CASSPRGTGNEQYF.

V gene TRBV4-2 combines with J gene TRBJ2-1; TRBD2 might be the D (6 bases). From germline, CDR1 is LGHNA and CDR2 YNFKEQ. This CDR3 contains 16 residues. V was cut by 1 base and J by 8 bases, with 18 bases left in between. In DNA, the CDR3 is TGTGCCAGCAGCCAAGGCATGACTAGAGAGCCCCATGAGCAGTTCTTC. Translation: CASSQGMTREPHEQFF.

This clone was seen a single time. This chain joins TRBV19 and TRBJ1-4, with 7 bases fitting TRBD1. The CDR3 spans 15 residues. Losses at the gene ends were 5 bases for V and 4 bases for J; bases not matched to a gene: 7. Looked up from germline, CDR1 is LNHDA and CDR2 is SQIVND (reference sequence). Here the CDR3 DNA reads TGTGCCAGTAGTCTCCAGACAGGGATTAATGAAAAACTGTTTTTT. Residues: CASSLQTGINEKLFF.

The chain recombines TRBV30 with TRBJ2-7; 8 bases fit TRBD1. The J segment lost 4 bases and the V segment lost 3 bases, leaving 11 bases of the junction unmatched. The CDR3 totals 15 residues. The V gene's germline CDR1 is GTSNPN and CDR2 SVGIG (reference sequence). CDR3 residues: CAWSLPWTGRYEQYF. CDR3 nucleotide sequence: TGTGCCTGGAGCCTCCCCTGGACAGGGCGATACGAGCAGTACTTC.

This chain connects TRBV2 to TRBJ1-1; D is ambiguous. The length of the CDR3 is 13 residues. Germline CDR1 and CDR2: SNHLY and FYNNEI. Trimming took off 4 bases at V and 7 bases at J, with 13 bases between the two ends. The CDR3 DNA reads TGTGCCAGCAGTGTTGAGGGCGATGGTGAAGCTTTCTTT. This gives the protein CASSVEGDGEAFF.

This chain links TRBV18 with TRBJ2-7; 13 bases agree with TRBD2. Germline V CDR1 and CDR2: KGHSH, LQKENI. There are 15 residues in the CDR3. V trimming: 5 bases; J trimming: 6 bases; junction bases outside the gene matches: 7. The CDR3 is CASSEGRTSGGEQYF. CDR3 sequence (DNA): TGTGCCAGCTCAGAGGGGAGGACTAGCGGGGGCGAGCAGTACTTC.

The V call is TRBV11-1, the J call TRBJ2-1; possibly TRBD2 for D (6 bases). Trimming took off 1 base at V and 7 bases at J, with 23 bases between the two ends. This CDR3 comprises 18 residues. From germline, CDR1 is SGHAT and CDR2 FQDESV (reference sequence). CDR3 in amino acids: CASSLGWASGGRGNEQFF. CDR3 nucleotides: TGTGCCAGCAGCTTAGGATGGGCCAGCGGCGGGCGGGGTAATGAGCAGTTCTTC.

J is TRBJ2-2 and V is TRBV11-1, with TRBD2 matching 8 bases. With 1 base clipped from V and 6 bases from J, the junction kept 4 bases outside the gene matches. Germline values: CDR1 SGHAT, CDR2 FQDESV (reference sequence). The CDR3 has 15 amino acids. CDR3 residues: CASSLVSSGPGELFF. The CDR3 DNA reads as TGTGCCAGCAGCTTAGTGTCTAGCGGGCCCGGGGAGCTGTTTTTT.

The chain couples TRBV28 to TRBJ2-2; D remains ambiguous. The V gene's germline CDR1 is MDHEN and CDR2 SYDVKM. The CDR3 covers 13 residues. Trimming took 7 bases from V and 4 from J, leaving 10 bases between them. This chain's CDR3 is CASISRGTGELFF. In DNA, the CDR3 is TGTGCCAGCATAAGTCGAGGCACCGGGGAGCTGTTTTTT.

The table lists this clone with a few counts. The V call is TRBV5-1, the J call TRBJ2-3, with D unresolved. Between the trimmed V and J ends, which lost 1 base and 2 bases, there was a span of 8 bases. The CDR3 spans 14 residues. Germline assignment: CDR1 SGHRS and CDR2 YFSETQ. The CDR3, as DNA: TGCGCCAGCAGCTTGAACAGTGACACAGATACGCAGTATTTT. Encoded protein: CASSLNSDTDTQYF.

In its sample, this clone was seen a few times. The chain joins TRBV11-1 to TRBJ2-1, with TRBD2 matching 8 bases. Germline CDR1 reads SGHAT; CDR2 reads FQDESV (reference sequence). The ends lost 6 bases at V and 8 bases at J; junction bases unmatched: 9. The CDR3 has 14 residues. The CDR3 loop reads CASRPLADQDEQFF. The CDR3 region has the DNA TGTGCCAGCAGGCCACTAGCGGATCAGGATGAGCAGTTCTTC.

The CDR3 DNA follows: TGTGCCAGCAGCCTCGGACTAGCGTTCGATACGCAGTATTTT. It is translated as CASSLGLAFDTQYF. The chain joins TRBV7-3 to TRBJ2-3; TRBD2 agrees at 9 bases. The ends lost 5 bases at V and 6 bases at J; junction bases unmatched: 6. This CDR3 has 14 amino acids. Germline V lookup: CDR1 SGHTA, CDR2 FQGTGA.